This T cell receptor (beta chain) was recorded in a study of T-cell memory formation after mild COVID-19. As for the study in general: Clusters were largely donor specific.

TCR alpha and TCR beta cDNA libraries with sample barcodes and UMIs came from 5'RACE using constant-segment primers. TCRdb processed the 5' RACE reads anew with MiXCR; each CDR3 protein has one entry. This table holds about 560,000 distinct CDR3 sequences, roughly 18% found once. Only a few counts were recorded for this clonotype. Its target is not known. Whole-study findings and limits: A subset of responding clones appeared in pre-infection memory, suggesting cross-reactive memory joined.

Germline assignment: CDR1 SGHDT and CDR2 YYEEEE. V was cut by 4 bases and J by 4 bases, with 9 bases left in between. The CDR3 loop spans 13 amino acids. The receptor's source is an adult woman who had mild COVID-19 (a few samples of this study predate the infection). Cell type and time point are not known. The genes are TRBV5-6 and TRBJ2-4; tentative D call: TRBD2 (6 bases). Sample: PBMCs or a T cell subset sorted from them (not recorded which). In DNA form, the CDR3 reads TGTGCCAGCAGCCCGGGGGAAAAAAACATTCAGTACTTC. Translated: CASSPGEKNIQYF.